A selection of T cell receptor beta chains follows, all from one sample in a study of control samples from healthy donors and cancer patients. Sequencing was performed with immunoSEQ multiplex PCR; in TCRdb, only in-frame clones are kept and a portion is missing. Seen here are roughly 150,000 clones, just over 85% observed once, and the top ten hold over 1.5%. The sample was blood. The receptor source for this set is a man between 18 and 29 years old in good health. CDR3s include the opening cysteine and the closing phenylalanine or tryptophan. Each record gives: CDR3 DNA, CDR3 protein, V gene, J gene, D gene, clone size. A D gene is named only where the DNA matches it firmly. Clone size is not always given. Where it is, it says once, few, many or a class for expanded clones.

cdr3_nt: TGTGCCAGCAGCCCTAGCACCGGGGAGCTGTTTTTT
cdr3_aa: CASSPSTGELFF
v_call: TRBV7-9
j_call: TRBJ2-2
d_call: .
clone_size: medium-sized

cdr3_nt: TGTGCCAGCACCTCACAAGGGGGCTTCTCAGATACGCAGTATTTT
cdr3_aa: CASTSQGGFSDTQYF
v_call: TRBV7-2
j_call: TRBJ2-3
d_call: TRBD1
clone_size: .

cdr3_nt: TGCGCCAGCAGCCCGGATGAGGGACGGAACAATCAGCCCCAGCATTTT
cdr3_aa: CASSPDEGRNNQPQHF
v_call: TRBV5-1
j_call: TRBJ1-5
d_call: .
clone_size: .

cdr3_nt: TGTGCCAGCAGATTAGGAGACAGGGGTAGCACTGAAGCTTTCTTT
cdr3_aa: CASRLGDRGSTEAFF
v_call: TRBV28
j_call: TRBJ1-1
d_call: TRBD1
clone_size: .

cdr3_nt: TGTGCCTGGAGCGAACAGGGGAGGAAACTGTTTTTT
cdr3_aa: CAWSEQGRKLFF
v_call: TRBV30
j_call: TRBJ1-4
d_call: TRBD1
clone_size: .

cdr3_nt: TGTGCCAGCAGCTTGCCGACAGGGGCCTACGAGCAGTACTTC
cdr3_aa: CASSLPTGAYEQYF
v_call: TRBV7-2
j_call: TRBJ2-7
d_call: TRBD1
clone_size: .

cdr3_nt: TGCAGTGCTCCCCAGGGTTACGAGCAGTACTTC
cdr3_aa: CSAPQGYEQYF
v_call: TRBV20-1
j_call: TRBJ2-7
d_call: .
clone_size: few

cdr3_nt: TGTGCCAGCAGTGCCTCGGGGCTAAACACCTTC
cdr3_aa: CASSASGLNTF
v_call: TRBV28
j_call: TRBJ1-2
d_call: .
clone_size: .

cdr3_nt: TGTGCCAGCAGCTTATCAGGGCTTGGGGAGACCCAGTACTTC
cdr3_aa: CASSLSGLGETQYF
v_call: TRBV7-2
j_call: TRBJ2-5
d_call: .
clone_size: once

cdr3_nt: TGTGCCAGCAGTCCCACAGGGGTCCTTAACTATGGCTACACCTTC
cdr3_aa: CASSPTGVLNYGYTF
v_call: TRBV27
j_call: TRBJ1-2
d_call: TRBD1
clone_size: .

cdr3_nt: TGCAGCGTTGAAAGGACAGGGGAAGGAGAGACCCAGTACTTC
cdr3_aa: CSVERTGEGETQYF
v_call: TRBV29-1
j_call: TRBJ2-5
d_call: TRBD1
clone_size: .

cdr3_nt: TGTGCCAGCACCGCAAAGGGGGGAGAAAAGCAGTTCTTC
cdr3_aa: CASTAKGGEKQFF
v_call: TRBV12-3/TRBV12-4
j_call: TRBJ2-1
d_call: .
clone_size: many

cdr3_nt: TGTGCCAGCAGCCAGACAGGGCCTGGGGCCAACGTCCTGACTTTC
cdr3_aa: CASSQTGPGANVLTF
v_call: TRBV6-1
j_call: TRBJ2-6
d_call: TRBD1
clone_size: once

cdr3_nt: TGCGCCAGCAGCCTAGCCCTTCGGGCTAGCGGGGGGGCTGGCAAAAACATTCAGTACTTC
cdr3_aa: CASSLALRASGGAGKNIQYF
v_call: TRBV4-1
j_call: TRBJ2-4
d_call: TRBD2
clone_size: few